These 20 T cell receptor beta chains originate from one sample sequenced in a study of T cell responses to AZD1222 COVID-19 vaccine (dated by TCRdb to the early 2020s). The sample's time point label, decoded: about 28 days (+/-7) after the second vaccine dose. Libraries were prepared through the immunoSEQ multiplex PCR assay. In its TCRdb copy, this immuneACCESS table keeps in-frame sequences only and misses some clones. Where compared with another copy, unresolved V genes explain less than half of these, and the others have no known cause. The sample records 150,000 to 200,000 clones, about nine tenths of which are singletons. The ten largest clones represent roughly 1.2% of the sample. Sample: peripheral blood, taken 28 days after the second AZD1222 dose. These receptors all come from an adult who received the AZD1222 COVID-19 vaccine.

This clone occurred a few times. This chain joins TRBV6-5 and TRBJ2-7; possibly TRBD2 for D (6 bases). CDR3 length: 14 amino acids. V shed 6 bases and J shed 1 base, with 13 bases lying between them. The germline V gene encodes CDR1 MNHEY and CDR2 SVGAGI. The CDR3 here is CASSSTSTSYEQYF. As DNA, the CDR3 is TGTGCCAGCAGCTCTACTAGCACATCCTACGAGCAGTACTTC.

V gene TRBV7-8 combines with J gene TRBJ1-2; TRBD1 agrees at 12 bases. This CDR3 has 15 amino acids. Trimming cost V 1 base and J 7 bases; bases outside gene matches: 4. CDR1 is SGHVS, CDR2 FQNEAQ, per germline. CDR3 protein: CASSLVGQGAGGYTF. DNA for the CDR3: TGTGCCAGCAGCTTAGTGGGACAGGGGGCAGGTGGCTACACCTTC.

The chain recombines TRBV6-5 with TRBJ2-2; D not resolved. Germline assignment: CDR1 MNHEY and CDR2 SVGAGI. The V and J ends lost 6 bases and 6 bases respectively, with 17 bases between them. This CDR3 region has 15 residues. DNA for the CDR3: TGTGCCAGCAGGGCCCCGGGCCCCACGTCCGGGGAGCTGTTTTTT. Translation gives CASRAPGPTSGELFF.

This chain joins TRBV7-9 and TRBJ1-2; 8 nucleotides agree with TRBD1. The CDR3 spans 12 residues. Trimming took 4 bases from V and 10 from J; bases not matched to a gene: 5. Germline CDR1 reads SEHNR; CDR2 reads FQNEAQ (reference sequence). This CDR3 is CASSWGQEVYTF. CDR3 nucleotides: TGTGCCAGCAGCTGGGGACAGGAGGTCTACACCTTC.

The chain joins TRBV19 to TRBJ2-2, with D unclear. This CDR3 contains 15 residues. V was pared by 5 bases and J by 4 bases, with 14 bases between. The germline V gene has CDR1 LNHDA and CDR2 SQIVND (reference sequence). As DNA, the CDR3 is TGTGCCAGTAGTGAGGTAGCTGGGATCACCGGGGAGCTGTTTTTT. Protein sequence: CASSEVAGITGELFF.

The gene calls are TRBV24-1 and TRBJ2-1; D remains unclear. This CDR3 spans 12 amino acids. Germline V gene data show CDR1 as KGHDR and CDR2 as SFDVKD. Trimming cost V 4 bases and J 3 bases, with 3 bases left between them. This CDR3 is CATSDNYNEQFF. CDR3 nucleotides: TGTGCCACCAGTGACAACTACAATGAGCAGTTCTTC.

The V gene is TRBV3-1 (or the pseudogene TRBV3-2), the J gene TRBJ2-2; perhaps TRBD1 as D (6 bases). There are 13 residues in the CDR3. Trimming took 5 bases from V and 5 from J, leaving 9 bases between them. Germline CDR1 LGHDT, CDR2 YNNKEL (reference sequence). CDR3: CASSFRGTGELFF. The CDR3 bases are TGTGCCAGCAGCTTCAGGGGTACCGGGGAGCTGTTTTTT.

This clone was seen a single time. The chain uses TRBV7-9 and TRBJ1-5; D is uncertain. Germline V gene sequence: CDR1 SEHNR, CDR2 FQNEAQ (reference sequence). The CDR3 loop spans 14 amino acids. Trimming cost V 2 bases and J 5 bases, with 10 bases left between them. The CDR3 DNA follows: TGTGCCAGCAGCTTAAACGGACGGGATCAGCCCCAGCATTTT. As protein: CASSLNGRDQPQHF.

The chain combines TRBV11-3 with TRBJ2-3, with 11 bases identical to TRBD2. Germline trimming cut 5 bases from V and 2 bases from J; bases unmatched to any gene: 6. Per the germline V gene, CDR1 is SGHNT and CDR2 is YENEEA. CDR3 length equals 16 residues. CDR3: CASSPGLADITDTQYF. CDR3 nucleotides: TGTGCCAGCAGCCCGGGACTAGCGGACATCACAGATACGCAGTATTTT.

The chain carries TRBV5-4 and TRBJ2-3, with 7 bases identical to TRBD1. Germline V gene sequence: CDR1 SGHNT, CDR2 YYREEE (reference sequence). V lost 4 bases, J lost 0 bases, and 8 bases stayed unmatched. This CDR3 spans 16 amino acids. This chain's CDR3 is CASSTKTGESTDTQYF. The CDR3 DNA is TGTGCCAGCAGCACCAAAACAGGGGAGAGCACAGATACGCAGTATTTT.

The rearrangement uses TRBV5-1 and TRBJ1-4, with no clear D. With 0 bases removed from V and 8 bases from J, the gap between germline ends came to 8 bases. This CDR3 is built from 13 residues. CDR1 is SGHRS, CDR2 YFSETQ, per germline. The CDR3 sequence is CASSLDTGEKLFF. The CDR3 DNA reads TGCGCCAGCAGCTTGGATACCGGGGAAAAACTGTTTTTT. Supplemented by reference TRBV5-1 and TRBJ1-4, the full variable domain reads KAGVTQTPRYLIKTRGQQVTLSCSPISGHRSVSWYQQTPGQGLQFLFEYFSETQRNKGNFPGRFSGRQFSNSRSEMNVSTLELGDSALYLCASSLDTGEKLFFGSGTQLSVL.

The chain employs TRBV7-3 and TRBJ2-5; TRBD2 is a possible D gene (6 bases). Per germline, CDR1 SGHTA and CDR2 FQGTGA. V dropped 6 bases and J dropped 4 bases, with 12 bases sitting between them. The CDR3 spans 13 residues. CDR3 coding DNA: TGTGCCAGCAGTACGGGAGTTGCAGAGACCCAGTACTTC. Protein: CASSTGVAETQYF.

This rearrangement joins TRBV7-9 to TRBJ2-7; D is unclear. Trimming took 1 base from V and 11 from J, leaving 18 bases between them. Looked up from germline, CDR1 is SEHNR and CDR2 is FQNEAQ (reference sequence). The CDR3 is 14 amino acids. CDR3 protein: CASSLGGVGPVEYF. The CDR3 DNA reads as TGTGCCAGCAGCTTAGGAGGTGTAGGGCCAGTAGAGTACTTC.

In nucleotides, the CDR3 is TGTGCCTGGAGTGTACGGGGTTGGCAGCCCCAGCATTTT. The encoded protein is CAWSVRGWQPQHF. The chain employs TRBV30 and TRBJ1-5; D call uncertain. The CDR3 has 13 residues. Per the germline V gene, CDR1 is GTSNPN and CDR2 is SVGIG (reference sequence). Trimming left V 0 bases short and J 7 bases short, with 10 bases between.

This chain joins TRBV19 and TRBJ2-7; D tentatively reads TRBD1 or TRBD2 (5 bases each). CDR1 LNHDA and CDR2 SQIVND come from the germline V gene (reference sequence). Trimming shortened V by 7 bases and J by 6 bases, and 13 bases separated the two germline ends. The CDR3 is 12 residues long. The CDR3 region has the DNA TGTGCCAGTAATCAGGGACGGGGCGAGCAGTACTTC. Translation: CASNQGRGEQYF.

This clone appeared a single time. The V call is TRBV7-2, the J call TRBJ1-3; D not resolved. Trimming shortened V by 6 bases and J by 2 bases, and 17 bases separated the two germline ends. Looked up from germline, CDR1 is SGHTA and CDR2 is FQGNSA. This CDR3 spans 16 amino acids. This CDR3 is CASSERWRVPGNTIYF. In DNA form, the CDR3 reads TGTGCCAGCAGTGAAAGGTGGAGGGTGCCTGGAAACACCATATATTTT.

This chain connects TRBV9 to TRBJ2-7, with no clear D. V shed 4 bases and J shed 5 bases, with 13 bases lying between them. This CDR3 is 13 amino acids long. CDR1 and CDR2 from the germline V gene are SGDLS and YYNGEE. This CDR3 is CASSPVAIHEQYF. The CDR3 DNA is TGTGCCAGCAGCCCGGTGGCCATCCACGAGCAGTACTTC.

The rearrangement links TRBV11-3 to TRBJ2-1; 7 bases map to TRBD2. In germline, CDR1 is SGHNT, CDR2 YENEEA. The length of the CDR3 is 14 residues. Germline trimming cut 2 bases from V and 6 bases from J; bases unmatched to any gene: 4. In DNA form, the CDR3 reads TGTGCCAGCAGCTTATCGGGAGGCTCCAATGAGCAGTTCTTC. It translates to CASSLSGGSNEQFF.

This chain joins TRBV5-1 and TRBJ2-3; 9 bases match TRBD1. Germline trimming cut 4 bases from V and 1 base from J; bases unmatched to any gene: 4. The length of the CDR3 is 15 residues. Germline V CDR1 and CDR2: SGHRS, YFSETQ. The CDR3 sequence is CASSIQGAGTDTQYF. In nucleotides, the CDR3 is TGCGCCAGCAGCATACAGGGGGCAGGCACAGATACGCAGTATTTT.

This CDR3 reads CSVDSGAGKDEQFF. The CDR3 nucleotides read TGCAGCGTTGACTCCGGGGCCGGTAAGGATGAGCAGTTCTTC. This chain joins TRBV29-1 and TRBJ2-1, with D tentatively TRBD1 or TRBD2 (5 bases each). The CDR3 is 14 residues long. The V end was cut by 3 bases, the J end by 8 bases, with 17 bases between. In germline, CDR1 is SQVTM, CDR2 ANQGSEA.